The 18 T cell receptor beta chains reported below all come from one sample, sequenced in a study of T cells in Graves' hyperthyroidism and ophthalmopathy. RNA transcripts provided the source from which TCR beta CDR3 regions were amplified. Researchers ran a first-round RT-PCR on the TCR CDR3 using the HTBI primer set. MiXCR, run by TCRdb on the multiplex PCR reads, gives a single entry per CDR3 protein. The sample gives about 600,000 distinct CDR3 sequences, 12% to 15% of which show up once; less than 9% is in the top ten. The specimen sequenced was blood. All receptors derive from a woman between 18 and 29 years old with Graves' ophthalmopathy.

In its sample, this clonotype was seen a few times. J is TRBJ1-2 and V is TRBV9; possibly TRBD1 for D (6 bases). This CDR3 contains 13 residues. The germline CDR1 and CDR2 sequences are SGDLS and YYNGEE. With 0 bases removed from V and 7 bases from J, the gap between germline ends came to 10 bases. As DNA, the CDR3 is TGTGCCAGCAGCGTAGAGGGGGGGGGTGGCTACACCTTC. It is translated as CASSVEGGGGYTF.

This clonotype was found many times. This chain connects TRBV6-2 or TRBV6-3 to TRBJ2-2, with a weak D call TRBD2 (5 bases). Germline V gene lookup returns CDR1 MNHEY and CDR2 SVGEGT. V was shortened by 7 bases and J by 4 bases, with 13 bases between the two germline ends. The CDR3 sequence is 14 residues long. The CDR3, as DNA: TGTGCCAGCACCGTGGACTTCTTCACCGGGGAGCTGTTTTTT. Residues: CASTVDFFTGELFF.

This clonotype was counted between two and nine times. J is TRBJ2-1 and V is TRBV15; perhaps TRBD2 as D (6 bases). The CDR3 is made up of 16 amino acids. Trimming shortened V by 4 bases and J by 5 bases, and 18 bases separated the two germline ends. Germline CDR1 reads LNHNV; CDR2 reads YYDKDF (reference sequence). The CDR3 reads CATSTMGAGNHNEQFF. In DNA form, the CDR3 reads TGTGCCACCAGCACCATGGGAGCGGGTAACCACAATGAGCAGTTCTTC.

Concerning this clonotype: This could be a read error, since a much larger clone is one nucleotide away. This chain links TRBV3-1 with TRBJ2-1; 10 nucleotides align to TRBD2. The CDR3 is 15 amino acids. In germline, CDR1 is LGHDT, CDR2 YNNKEL (reference sequence). As DNA, the CDR3 is TGTGCCAGCAGCCAAGAAAGCGGGAGGGACAATGAGCAGCTCTTC. This gives the protein CASSQESGRDNEQLF.

This clonotype was counted ten times or more. J is TRBJ2-1 and V is TRBV24-1; TRBD1 is a possible D gene (5 bases). This CDR3 has 14 amino acids. V lost 3 bases to trimming and J lost 5 bases, with 10 bases between them. In germline, CDR1 is KGHDR, CDR2 SFDVKD. Here the CDR3 reads CATSDGAGNNEQFF. CDR3 in DNA: TGTGCCACCAGTGATGGGGCAGGAAACAATGAGCAGTTCTTC.

Comment on this clonotype: One junction end disagrees with the germline gene, perhaps due to a read error. This chain joins TRBV20-1 and TRBJ1-2; TRBD1 matches at 8 bases. The CDR3 spans 16 residues. Germline V gene lookup returns CDR1 DFQATT and CDR2 SNEGSKA (reference sequence). The CDR3 spells CSARLRAGGRGYCYTF. The CDR3 DNA follows: TGCAGTGCTAGACTAAGGGCAGGGGGCAGGGGCTATTGCTACACCTTC.

This clonotype was detected a few times. V gene TRBV4-1 combines with J gene TRBJ1-2; 7 nucleotides agree with TRBD1. The germline V gene has CDR1 MGHRA and CDR2 YSYEKL. Trimming took 3 bases from V and 11 from J; bases not matched to a gene: 9. The CDR3 spans 13 residues. The CDR3 DNA reads as TGCGCCAGCAGCCACCCCTCGACAGGGCTATACACCTTC. It translates to CASSHPSTGLYTF.

This clonotype was counted only a few times. V usage is TRBV7-2 and J usage is TRBJ2-3; 9 nucleotides line up with TRBD1. V was pared by 5 bases and J by 4 bases, with 7 bases of the junction left unmatched. The CDR3 length is 15 residues. CDR1 is SGHTA and CDR2 is FQGNSA in the germline V gene. CDR3 in amino acids: CASSPSTGGADTQYF. CDR3 sequence (DNA): TGTGCCAGCAGCCCGTCAACAGGGGGCGCAGATACGCAGTATTTT.

This clonotype showed up many times. The chain recombines TRBV5-8 with TRBJ1-5; 10 positions match TRBD1. Per the germline V gene, CDR1 is SGHTS and CDR2 is YDEGEE. J was trimmed by 7 bases and V by 3 bases; bases with no gene match: 13. The CDR3 is 17 residues long. As DNA, the CDR3 is TGTGCCAGCAGCTCCTCAAAAGGGACAGGGGCCGGGCAGCCCCAGCATTTT. This encodes CASSSSKGTGAGQPQHF.

The table lists this clonotype with many counts. CDR3 sequence reads: CASSPTTGRLDTQYF. In DNA, the CDR3 is TGTGCCAGCAGCCCGACCACAGGGAGGTTGGATACGCAGTATTTT. The V call is TRBV7-8, the J call TRBJ2-3; perhaps D is TRBD1 or TRBD2 (6 bases each). V gave up 5 bases and J gave up 6 bases, with 18 bases separating them. The CDR3 extends over 15 amino acids. Germline-derived CDR1 and CDR2 are SGHVS and FQNEAQ.

With regard to this clonotype: A read error may account for a junction end that differs from germline. The chain carries TRBV4-1 and TRBJ1-2; 7 bases agree with TRBD1. This CDR3 contains 14 residues. The V gene's germline CDR1 is MGHRA and CDR2 YSYEKL. CDR3 sequence reads: CARSQQTGNYGYTF. The CDR3 bases are TGCGCCCGCAGCCAGCAGACAGGGAACTATGGCTACACCTTC.

The CDR3 is CASNRLAGAQETQYF. The DNA of the CDR3 is TGTGCCAGCAACCGACTAGCGGGAGCCCAAGAGACCCAGTACTTC. V is TRBV14 and J is TRBJ2-5, with 12 bases aligning to TRBD2. The CDR3 runs to 15 residues. Losses at the gene ends were 7 bases for V and 1 base for J; bases not matched to a gene: 4. Germline-derived CDR1 and CDR2 are SGHDN and FVKESK.

The V call is TRBV30, the J call TRBJ2-1; D is possibly TRBD2 (5 bases). Trimming left V 0 bases short and J 7 bases short, with 13 bases between. The CDR3 covers 14 residues. Germline-derived CDR1 and CDR2 are GTSNPN and SVGIG (reference sequence). For the CDR3, the DNA is TGTGCCTGGAGTGTAGGGCTGGACTCTAATGAGCAGTTCTTC. The encoded protein is CAWSVGLDSNEQFF.

A few counts support this clonotype. The chain is built from TRBV3-1 and TRBJ2-1; D possibly corresponds to TRBD2 (5 bases). CDR1 LGHDT and CDR2 YNNKEL come from the germline V gene (reference sequence). The CDR3 is made up of 14 amino acids. V lost 4 bases and J 9 bases, leaving 16 bases between the germline ends. The CDR3 DNA reads TGTGCCAGCAGCCCACAGCGGATAGGAGGTGAGCAGTTCTTC. Protein: CASSPQRIGGEQFF.

The CDR3 coding sequence is TGTGCCAGCAGCCAGGGGACAGCCGACATCACAGATACGCAGTATTTT. Translated: CASSQGTADITDTQYF. The genes are TRBV4-2 and TRBJ2-3; 7 bases are a match to TRBD1. V gave up 3 bases and J gave up 2 bases; unmatched junction bases: 8. The CDR3 spans 16 residues. Germline CDR1 reads LGHNA; CDR2 reads YNFKEQ.

The rearrangement uses TRBV10-3 and TRBJ2-5; D ambiguous. Trimming removed 0 bases at V and 1 base at J, with 9 bases between. Germline-derived CDR1 and CDR2 are ENHRY and SYGVKD. The CDR3 extends over 15 amino acids. CDR3: CAISESTRIQETQYF. The CDR3 coding sequence is TGTGCCATCAGTGAGTCGACACGAATCCAAGAGACCCAGTACTTC.

This clonotype was counted only a few times. The gene calls are TRBV7-3 and TRBJ2-3; D possibly corresponds to TRBD2 (5 bases). V was cut by 1 base and J by 4 bases, with 18 bases left in between. The CDR3 extends over 17 amino acids. Germline V CDR1 and CDR2: SGHTA, FQGTGA. CDR3 sequence: CASSLNRDGMGADTQYF. The CDR3 nucleotides are TGTGCCAGCAGCTTAAATCGCGACGGGATGGGAGCAGATACGCAGTATTTT.

This clonotype was observed many times. This sequence joins TRBV27 and TRBJ1-1, with 8 positions matching TRBD1. The CDR3 sequence is 17 residues long. The V and J ends lost 0 bases and 3 bases, in that order; junction bases with no gene match: 9. CDR1 is MNHEY, CDR2 SMNVEV, per germline (reference sequence). CDR3 DNA: TGTGCCAGCAGTTTATCGGAAAGCAGGGGGCGGGACACTGAAGCTTTCTTT. Residues: CASSLSESRGRDTEAFF.